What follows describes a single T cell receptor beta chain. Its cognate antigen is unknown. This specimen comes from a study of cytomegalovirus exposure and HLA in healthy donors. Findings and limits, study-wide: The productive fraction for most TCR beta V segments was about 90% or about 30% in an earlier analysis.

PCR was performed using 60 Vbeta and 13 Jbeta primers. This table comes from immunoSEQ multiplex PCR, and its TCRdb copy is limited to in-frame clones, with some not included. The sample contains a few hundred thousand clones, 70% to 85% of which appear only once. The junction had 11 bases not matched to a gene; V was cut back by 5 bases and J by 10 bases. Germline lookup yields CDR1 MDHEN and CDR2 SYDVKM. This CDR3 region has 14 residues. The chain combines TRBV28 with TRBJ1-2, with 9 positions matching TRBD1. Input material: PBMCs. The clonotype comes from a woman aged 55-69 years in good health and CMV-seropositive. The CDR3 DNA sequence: TGTGCCAGCAGTCCCTGGGGGGACAGGGATTACTACACCTTC. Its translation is CASSPWGDRDYYTF.